Below, 14 T cell receptor beta chains from the same sample are listed, as sequenced in a study of post-analysis software for immune sequencing data. Study-wide results and limits: With TRBV5-6, TRBV5-1 and TRBV20-1 included, 4 to 6 TRBV segments were more frequent in patients than in controls.

These receptors' targets are unknown. TCR beta cDNA libraries had unique molecular identifiers. Using its own MiXCR run on the PCR reads, TCRdb lists one record per CDR3 protein. The sample has about 680,000 distinct CDR3 sequences; approximately 60% are singletons. What was sequenced was blood. Source of these receptors: a girl aged 2 to 9 with multiple sclerosis.

The V and J genes are TRBV11-2 and TRBJ1-1; D gene uncertain. The CDR3 totals 12 residues. Germline CDR1 SGHAT, CDR2 FQNNGV. Trimming removed 5 bases at V and 5 bases at J, with 9 bases between. CDR3 in amino acids: CASSRSWTEAFF. CDR3 DNA sequence: TGTGCCAGCAGCCGTTCGTGGACTGAAGCTTTCTTT.

The CDR3, as DNA: TGTGCCAGCAGTTACTCCGAGTCACAGGGGGCACCCCACTATGGCTACACCTTC. This codes for CASSYSESQGAPHYGYTF. The rearrangement links TRBV6-5 to TRBJ1-2; 9 bases match TRBD1. The CDR3 contains 18 residues. J gave up 3 bases and V 0 bases, and 11 bases lay outside the gene matches. CDR1 is MNHEY and CDR2 is SVGAGI in the germline V gene.

This clonotype was observed a few times. The rearrangement links TRBV5-1 to TRBJ2-5, with 14 bases that match TRBD2. TRBJ2-7 explains the end of the DNA better; the J call may be wrong. Germline CDR1 is SGHRS and CDR2 is YFSETQ. CDR3 size: 16 residues. The DNA for the CDR3 is TGCGCCAGCAGCTTGGGGGGACTAGCGGGAGCCTACGAGCAGTACTTC. Amino acid sequence: CASSLGGLAGAYEQYF.

This clonotype has only a few counts. The rearrangement joins TRBV20-1 to TRBJ2-7; D remains ambiguous. Trimming took 2 bases from V and 6 from J, leaving 8 bases between them. This CDR3 has 11 amino acids. Germline V gene lookup returns CDR1 DFQATT and CDR2 SNEGSKA (reference sequence). CDR3 sequence (DNA): TGCAGTGCTAGACTCGTGCGCGAGCAGTACTTC. It translates to CSARLVREQYF.

The CDR3 protein is CSARGLTVGNTEAFF. The DNA for the CDR3 is TGCAGTGCTAGAGGCTTGACAGTAGGAAACACTGAAGCTTTCTTT. The chain combines TRBV20-1 with TRBJ1-1, with D tentatively TRBD1 (5 bases). CDR3 length: 15 residues. V was pared by 1 base and J by 2 bases, with 14 bases between. Germline V gene data show CDR1 as DFQATT and CDR2 as SNEGSKA (reference sequence).

The V call is TRBV18, the J call TRBJ2-5; D remains unclear. This CDR3 is 13 amino acids long. Germline CDR1 KGHSH, CDR2 LQKENI. The V end was cut by 1 base, the J end by 4 bases, with 7 bases between. This CDR3 reads CASSPRSPETQYF. The CDR3 DNA sequence: TGTGCCAGCTCACCACGGTCCCCAGAGACCCAGTACTTC.

The rearrangement uses TRBV6-5 and TRBJ2-7, with D unresolved. TRBJ2-5 explains the end of the DNA better; the J call may be wrong. Germline V gives CDR1 MNHEY, CDR2 SVGAGI. The CDR3 is 14 residues long. CDR3: CASSAQDTSETQYF. CDR3 DNA: TGTGCCAGCAGTGCCCAGGATACGAGCGAGACCCAGTACTTC.

The chain has TRBV7-9 and TRBJ2-3, with TRBD2 identical over 7 bases. This CDR3 is 16 amino acids long. CDR1 and CDR2 (germline): SEHNR, FQNEAQ (reference sequence). The J segment lost 2 bases and the V segment lost 1 base, leaving 6 bases of the junction unmatched. The CDR3 sequence: CASSLEELAITDTQYF. The CDR3 DNA is TGTGCCAGCAGCTTAGAGGAACTAGCGATCACAGATACGCAGTATTTT.

Details on this clonotype: One end of the junction fails to match germline, which may point to a read error. The genes are TRBV9 and TRBJ1-2, with D possibly being TRBD1 (6 bases). Per the germline V gene, CDR1 is SGDLS and CDR2 is YYNGEE. This CDR3 region has 13 residues. This chain's CDR3 is CAGSVGGGDGYTF. The DNA of the CDR3 is TGTGCCGGCAGCGTAGGGGGGGGCGATGGCTACACCTTC.

This clonotype was found a few times. The V gene is TRBV29-1, the J gene TRBJ1-2; D remains unclear. The CDR3 length is 15 residues. The germline V and J ends were trimmed by 5 bases and 0 bases, with 16 bases remaining between them. From germline, CDR1 is SQVTM and CDR2 ANQGSEA. CDR3 DNA: TGCAGCGTTCGATTGGTGGACCGAGCTAACTATGGCTACACCTTC. Translation: CSVRLVDRANYGYTF.

This clonotype was detected only a few times. The chain is built from TRBV6-5 and TRBJ1-6, with TRBD1 as a possible D gene (6 bases). Trimming left V 6 bases short and J 7 bases short, with 16 bases between. The CDR3 runs to 15 residues. Germline CDR1 is MNHEY and CDR2 is SVGAGI. The CDR3 sequence: CASRETQGRNSPLHF. CDR3 DNA sequence: TGTGCCAGCAGGGAAACACAGGGTCGGAATTCACCCCTCCACTTT.

This clonotype was seen only a few times. The chain combines TRBV5-5 with TRBJ2-3; 10 nucleotides match TRBD1. V gave up 4 bases and J gave up 3 bases; unmatched junction bases: 11. Germline V gene data show CDR1 as SGHKS and CDR2 as YYEKEE (reference sequence). The CDR3 runs 17 residues. The chain's CDR3 is CASSGSRRDRGTDTQYF. The DNA for the CDR3 is TGTGCCAGCAGCGGATCCCGGCGGGACAGGGGTACAGATACGCAGTATTTT.

This clonotype was observed a few times. The V gene is TRBV7-9, the J gene TRBJ2-3; D remains ambiguous. This CDR3 is built from 13 residues. Germline loops: CDR1 SEHNR, CDR2 FQNEAQ (reference sequence). Trimming took off 1 base at V and 6 bases at J, with 8 bases between the two ends. The CDR3 is CASSLEIADTQYF. For the CDR3, the DNA is TGTGCCAGCAGCTTAGAAATCGCGGATACGCAGTATTTT. The full variable domain, in which reference TRBV7-9 and TRBJ2-3 provide the parts outside the CDR3, is DTGVSQNPRHKITKRGQNVTFRCDPISEHNRLYWYRQTLGQGPEFLTYFQNEAQLEKSRLLSDRFSAERPKGSFSTLEIQRTEQGDSAMYLCASSLEIADTQYFGPGTRLTVL.

The chain joins TRBV14 to TRBJ2-5, with D possibly TRBD2 on 5 matching bases. The J call could be wrong; TRBJ2-7 is a better fit for the DNA end. The CDR3 spans 14 residues. CDR1 and CDR2 (germline): SGHDN, FVKESK. CDR3 nucleotide sequence: TGTGCCAGCAGCCAGGCGAGGGTCCTAAGCGAGCAGTACTTC. Encoded protein: CASSQARVLSEQYF.